One T cell receptor beta chain is described in this entry. The antigen remains unidentified. Compared with germline, one end of the junction differs, possibly owing to a read error. The extraction recovered at least 6 micrograms of total RNA per sample. The sample is drawn from a study of blood T cells in healthy people across ages. Study results and caveats: Among long-lived donors, naive CD4+ cells were more numerous and diversity higher than in aged donors. Expanded clonotype shifts may have been confounded, as the donors had an unknown CMV status.

Germline CDR1 reads MDHEN; CDR2 reads SYDVKM. There are 13 residues in the CDR3. With a J-beta primer mix and a sample-barcoded 5' primer, a second PCR ran 7 to 11 cycles. TCRdb called the 5' RACE reads again in MiXCR, with one record for every CDR3 protein. The table includes over 1,500,000 distinct CDR3 sequences, around half detected once. Sequencing was performed on blood. The chain joins TRBV28 to TRBJ2-5; 7 bases are a match to TRBD1. This clonotype originated in a woman in her thirties or forties in good health. This CDR3 reads CTSSEQTGPPPYF. Written as DNA, the CDR3 is TGTACCAGCAGTGAACAGACAGGGCCCCCACCGTACTTC.